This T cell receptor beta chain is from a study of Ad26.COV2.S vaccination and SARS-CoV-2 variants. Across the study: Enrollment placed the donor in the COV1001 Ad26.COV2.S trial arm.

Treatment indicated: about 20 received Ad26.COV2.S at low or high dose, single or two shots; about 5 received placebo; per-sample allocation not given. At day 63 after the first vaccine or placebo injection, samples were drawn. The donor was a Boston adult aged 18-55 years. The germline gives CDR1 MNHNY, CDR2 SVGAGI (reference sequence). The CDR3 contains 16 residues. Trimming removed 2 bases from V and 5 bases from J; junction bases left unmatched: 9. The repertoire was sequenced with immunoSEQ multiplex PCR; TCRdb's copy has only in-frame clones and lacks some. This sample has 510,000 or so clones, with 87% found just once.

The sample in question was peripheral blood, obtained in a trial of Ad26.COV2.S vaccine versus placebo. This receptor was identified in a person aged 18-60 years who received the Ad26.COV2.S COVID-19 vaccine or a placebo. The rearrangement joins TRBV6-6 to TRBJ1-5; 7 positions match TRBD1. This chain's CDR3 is CASSYQTGRVDQPQHF. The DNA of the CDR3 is TGTGCCAGCAGTTACCAGACAGGGAGGGTGGATCAGCCCCAGCATTTT.